The 4 T cell receptor beta chains reported below all come from one sample, sequenced in a study of cytomegalovirus exposure and HLA in healthy donors. PCR used 60 Vbeta primers and 13 Jbeta primers. Here immunoSEQ multiplex PCR was the method, and the copy in TCRdb shows in-frame clones only, minus some. The sample consists of over 120,000 clones, roughly 80% of them appearing once. Sequencing used PBMCs. These receptors all come from a woman in her 30s in good health and CMV-seronegative.

V is TRBV6-5 and J is TRBJ2-7; 9 bases map to TRBD1. The CDR3 sequence is 14 residues long. Trimming took 2 bases from V and 5 from J; bases not matched to a gene: 4. Germline CDR1 MNHEY, CDR2 SVGAGI. The CDR3 loop is CASSYAGQGDEQYF. CDR3 DNA sequence: TGTGCCAGCAGTTACGCGGGACAGGGCGACGAGCAGTACTTC.

The V call is TRBV7-2, the J call TRBJ2-1; 7 nucleotides match TRBD2. The CDR3 contains 17 residues. Germline CDR1 is SGHTA and CDR2 is FQGNSA. V gave up 0 bases and J gave up 2 bases; unmatched junction bases: 7. CDR3 sequence (DNA): TGTGCCAGCAGCTTAGCGAGGGCTAGCGGCCCCTACAATGAGCAGTTCTTC. Amino acid sequence: CASSLARASGPYNEQFF.

The rearrangement uses TRBV7-8 and TRBJ2-3, with TRBD2 as a possible D gene (5 bases). CDR3 length equals 14 residues. Germline values: CDR1 SGHVS, CDR2 FQNEAQ. The V and J ends lost 3 bases and 6 bases respectively, with 13 bases between them. Here the CDR3 reads CASSLRPLADTQYF. The DNA for the CDR3 is TGTGCCAGCAGCTTGAGACCATTAGCGGATACGCAGTATTTT.

The chain couples TRBV6-5 to TRBJ1-1, with TRBD1 matching over 9 bases. Germline assignment: CDR1 MNHEY and CDR2 SVGAGI. This CDR3 region has 15 residues. The ends lost 4 bases at V and 1 base at J; junction bases unmatched: 4. This chain's CDR3 is CASSFATGGNTEAFF. DNA for the CDR3: TGTGCCAGCAGTTTCGCGACAGGGGGGAACACTGAAGCTTTCTTT.